This entry lists 19 T cell receptor beta chains sequenced from one sample in a study of blood T cell repertoires in COVID-19. Measured with immunoSEQ multiplex PCR; TCRdb has only the in-frame clones, and not every one. The profile shows around 47,000 clones, 69% of them singletons. Sample: peripheral blood. These receptor sequences come from an elderly man with acute or convalescent COVID-19.

The J gene is TRBJ1-2, the V gene TRBV6-5, with D possibly TRBD1 on 6 matching bases. V was trimmed by 11 bases and J by 6 bases, leaving 22 bases between them. CDR1 and CDR2 from the germline V gene are MNHEY and SVGAGI. CDR3 length: 14 residues. This chain's CDR3 is CARAGGGVVHGYTF. CDR3 bases: TGTGCCCGCGCGGGGGGGGGCGTGGTCCATGGCTACACCTTC.

J is TRBJ1-2 and V is TRBV30; a weak D match, TRBD1 (6 bases). The germline V gene has CDR1 GTSNPN and CDR2 SVGIG (reference sequence). There are 12 residues in the CDR3. V was cut by 4 bases and J by 5 bases, with 11 bases left in between. CDR3 protein: CAWKFRGYGYTF. CDR3 bases: TGTGCCTGGAAATTTAGGGGGTATGGCTACACCTTC.

CDR3 nucleotides: TGTGCCAGCAGGTTCCCCCCGGGTGAAGCTTTCTTT. Its translation: CASRFPPGEAFF. The J gene is TRBJ1-1, the V gene TRBV5-4; no firm D call. The ends were cut back, 5 bases at V and 7 bases at J, with 12 bases in the middle. Germline V gives CDR1 SGHNT, CDR2 YYREEE (reference sequence). The CDR3 has 12 amino acids.

This clone turned up a few times. The chain links TRBV4-1 to TRBJ1-2; TRBD1 is a possible D gene (6 bases). The CDR3 runs to 16 residues. The V gene's germline CDR1 is MGHRA and CDR2 YSYEKL. V lost 0 bases to trimming and J lost 7 bases, with 18 bases between them. For the CDR3, the DNA is TGCGCCAGCAGCCAAGATTGGGGGGGGCGCGGTTCTGGCTACACCTTC. It translates to CASSQDWGGRGSGYTF.

The J gene is TRBJ1-4, the V gene TRBV3-1 (or the pseudogene TRBV3-2), with TRBD1 identical over 10 bases. The CDR3 totals 16 residues. V was clipped by 3 bases and J by 7 bases; unmatched bases: 8. CDR1 and CDR2 (germline): LGHDT, YNNKEL (reference sequence). CDR3 sequence: CASSHRTTGGGEKLFF. CDR3 nucleotide sequence: TGTGCCAGCAGCCACCGGACGACAGGGGGCGGTGAAAAACTGTTTTTT.

This clone was detected only a few times. This chain links TRBV27 with TRBJ2-1, with 9 positions matching TRBD2. CDR1 is MNHEY, CDR2 SMNVEV, per germline (reference sequence). CDR3 length: 15 residues. Trimming took 7 bases from V and 4 from J; bases not matched to a gene: 8. The CDR3 coding sequence is TGTGCCAGCACGACTAGCGGACTAAGGTACAATGAGCAGTTCTTC. It translates to CASTTSGLRYNEQFF.

This clone has only a few counts. The rearrangement joins TRBV9 to TRBJ2-2; D ambiguous. The V gene's germline CDR1 is SGDLS and CDR2 YYNGEE. This CDR3 has 13 residues. V lost 2 bases to trimming and J lost 4 bases, with 6 bases between them. The CDR3 nucleotides are TGTGCCAGCAGCGTCGGTCCCACCGGGGAGCTGTTTTTT. Residues: CASSVGPTGELFF.

The rearrangement links TRBV11-3 to TRBJ2-7, with D uncertain. Germline V lookup: CDR1 SGHNT, CDR2 YENEEA. CDR3 length equals 12 residues. Trimming shortened V by 5 bases and J by 1 base, and 6 bases separated the two germline ends. The CDR3 sequence: CASSPNSYEQYF. Written as DNA, the CDR3 is TGTGCCAGCAGCCCCAATTCCTACGAGCAGTACTTC. The full variable domain, rest sourced from reference TRBV11-3 and TRBJ2-7, is EAGVVQSPRYKIIEKKQPVAFWCNPISGHNTLYWYLQNLGQGPELLIRYENEEAVDDSQLPKDRFSAERLKGVDSTLKIQPAELGDSAVYLCASSPNSYEQYFGPGTRLTVT.

The chain uses TRBV18 and TRBJ1-2; no clear D gene. The CDR3 runs 18 residues. Germline lookup yields CDR1 KGHSH and CDR2 LQKENI. V was trimmed by 2 bases and J by 2 bases, leaving 21 bases between them. Here the CDR3 reads CASSPSAGGGSHNYGYTF. The CDR3 bases are TGTGCCAGCTCACCATCGGCAGGCGGCGGGTCCCACAACTATGGCTACACCTTC.

This rearrangement joins TRBV7-8 to TRBJ1-1, with 8 bases identical to TRBD1. Trimming at V came to 3 bases and at J to 4 bases, leaving 4 bases not matched to a gene. The CDR3 sequence is 14 residues long. The germline V gene encodes CDR1 SGHVS and CDR2 FQNEAQ. CDR3 sequence (DNA): TGTGCCAGCAGCTTGGTCACAGGGGGCACTGAAGCTTTCTTT. Translated, it gives CASSLVTGGTEAFF. Using reference TRBV7-8 and TRBJ1-1 for the parts outside the CDR3, the full variable domain is GAGVSQSPRYKVAKRGQDVALRCDPISGHVSLFWYQQALGQGPEFLTYFQNEAQLDKSGLPSDRFFAERPEGSVSTLKIQRTQQEDSAVYLCASSLVTGGTEAFFGQGTRLTVV.

Only one count was recorded for this clone. The chain recombines TRBV27 with TRBJ2-2, with 11 positions matching TRBD2. V lost 5 bases, J lost 5 bases, and 7 bases stayed unmatched. The germline CDR1 and CDR2 sequences are MNHEY and SMNVEV (reference sequence). The CDR3 is 16 residues long. The CDR3 DNA reads TGTGCCAGCAGTAACCTAGCGGGAGGTCGTACCGGGGAGCTGTTTTTT. Translation gives CASSNLAGGRTGELFF.

The V gene is TRBV6-6, the J gene TRBJ1-1, with TRBD1 as a possible D gene (5 bases). CDR3 size: 13 residues. The V end lost 6 bases, the J end lost 7 bases, and 15 bases lay between the germline ends. Germline V lookup: CDR1 MNHNY, CDR2 SVGAGI (reference sequence). The CDR3 loop is CASRGLGRSEAFF. The CDR3 DNA reads as TGTGCCAGCAGGGGGCTAGGACGGAGTGAAGCTTTCTTT.

The CDR3 DNA reads as TGTGCCAGCAGTTTAACCCAGAACTACGAGCAGTACTTC. Its protein product is CASSLTQNYEQYF. The V call is TRBV12-3 or TRBV12-4, the J call TRBJ2-7; D gene ambiguous. V lost 2 bases and J 3 bases, leaving 8 bases between the germline ends. This CDR3 contains 13 residues.

This clone was detected only once. The chain joins TRBV13 to TRBJ2-1; D gene ambiguous. Trimming stripped 5 bases from V and 12 bases from J, with 11 bases between. In germline, CDR1 is PRHDT, CDR2 FYEKMQ (reference sequence). The CDR3 has 11 amino acids. The chain's CDR3 is CASSQTQVQFF. CDR3 nucleotides: TGTGCCAGCAGCCAGACCCAGGTGCAGTTCTTC. Filled out from reference TRBV13 and TRBJ2-1, the complete variable domain reads AAGVIQSPRHLIKEKRETATLKCYPIPRHDTVYWYQQGPGQDPQFLISFYEKMQSDKGSIPDRFSAQQFSDYHSELNMSSLELGDSALYFCASSQTQVQFFGPGTRLTVL.

The CDR3: CSVESGQGTDEQYF. The CDR3 coding sequence is TGCAGCGTTGAGTCGGGACAGGGTACGGACGAGCAGTACTTC. This sequence joins TRBV29-1 and TRBJ2-7, with 9 bases identical to TRBD1. The CDR3 consists of 14 residues. V lost 3 bases to trimming and J lost 5 bases; unmatched junction nucleotides: 8. Germline-derived CDR1 and CDR2 are SQVTM and ANQGSEA.

V usage is TRBV5-1 and J usage is TRBJ1-6; 9 positions agree with TRBD1. The CDR3 runs to 14 residues. V lost 5 bases to trimming and J lost 8 bases; unmatched junction nucleotides: 5. Germline CDR1 SGHRS, CDR2 YFSETQ. CDR3 residues: CASRGGQGHSPLHF. Written as DNA, the CDR3 is TGCGCCAGCAGGGGGGGACAGGGTCATTCACCCCTCCACTTT.

V and J are TRBV5-4 and TRBJ1-2; 7 bases are a match to TRBD1. The trim removed 0 bases at V and 4 bases at J, leaving 3 bases unmatched. Germline lookup yields CDR1 SGHNT and CDR2 YYREEE (reference sequence). The CDR3 has 14 amino acids. CDR3 coding DNA: TGTGCCAGCAGCTTGGGGGACAGAGTCTATGGCTACACCTTC. This codes for CASSLGDRVYGYTF.

The chain employs TRBV3-1 (or the pseudogene TRBV3-2) and TRBJ2-7; D may be TRBD2 (6 bases). Germline V gene lookup returns CDR1 LGHDT and CDR2 YNNKEL (reference sequence). Trimming took 0 bases from V and 0 from J, leaving 15 bases between them. This CDR3 spans 17 amino acids. CDR3 region: CASSQEGLAPSSYEQYF. The DNA for the CDR3 is TGTGCCAGCAGCCAAGAAGGGCTAGCGCCGAGCTCCTACGAGCAGTACTTC.

This clone was seen ten or more times. Mismatch with germline at one junction end may stem from a read error. The chain has TRBV7-7 and TRBJ2-1; 10 positions match TRBD2. Germline V gene sequence: CDR1 SSHAT, CDR2 FNYEAQ (reference sequence). This CDR3 comprises 17 residues. CDR3 amino acids: CASSLLASGGLGDEQFF. The CDR3 nucleotides read TGTGCTAGCAGCTTACTGGCTAGCGGGGGTCTTGGCGATGAGCAGTTCTTC.